The sequence of this T cell receptor beta chain was determined in a study of Ad26.COV2.S vaccination and SARS-CoV-2 variants. Study details: A participant enrolled in the COV1001 Ad26.COV2.S trial arm provided the sample. Intramuscular Ad26.COV2.S at 5x10^10 or 1x10^11 viral particles. Study-wide results and caveats: Total responses of T cells may have been underestimated by the analyses of TCR breadth and depth.

As for this clone: Its antigen is still unknown.

Regarding treatment: roughly 18 received Ad26.COV2.S at low or high dose, single or two shots; about 5 received placebo; per-sample allocation not given. Each sample was drawn 63 days after the first injection (of vaccine or placebo). Repertoires were generated with immunoSEQ multiplex PCR, while TCRdb's copy carries only in-frame clones and drops some. Here the sample spans under 600,000 clones, 89% being singletons. Sample: peripheral blood, taken in a trial of Ad26.COV2.S vaccine versus placebo. This receptor was obtained from a person aged 18-60 years who received the Ad26.COV2.S COVID-19 vaccine or a placebo.

CDR3 sequence: CASSLGFAEAFF. For the CDR3, the DNA is TGTGCCAGCAGTTTAGGGTTTGCTGAAGCTTTCTTT. V usage is TRBV12-3 or TRBV12-4 and J usage is TRBJ1-1; D uncertain. V lost 1 base, J lost 6 bases, and 6 bases lay in between. The CDR3 contains 12 residues.